This TCR beta chain derives from a study of hypomethylating agent response in myelodysplastic syndrome. About the research overall: Either azacitidine (about 70% of the 11) or decitabine (3 of 11) was given. A diploid cytogenetic profile was most common; mean age around 70 +/- 6 years. Complete response or hematologic improvement counted as response; others were non-responders.

Germline V lookup: CDR1 MDHEN, CDR2 SYDVKM. Trimming took 7 bases from V and 8 from J; bases not matched to a gene: 13. The CDR3 sequence is 15 residues long. The table came from immunoSEQ multiplex PCR; TCRdb's copy has only in-frame clones and leaves some out. The sample holds about 5,400 clones, more than 70% seen once. Bulk bone marrow was analyzed without sorting T-cell subsets. The J gene is TRBJ1-5, the V gene TRBV28; 8 bases fit TRBD1. The sequence was collected from a human donor with myelodysplastic syndrome. Sequencing was performed on bone marrow, taken before or after starting hypomethylating agent treatment for myelodysplastic syndrome (not recorded which). The CDR3 nucleotides read TGTGCCAGCACTTTTCAGGGGGCGCGTCAGGAGCCCCAGCATTTT. Encoded protein: CASTFQGARQEPQHF.